The 18 T cell receptor beta chains reported below all come from one sample, sequenced in a study of a mutant IDH1 vaccine in newly diagnosed glioma (dated by TCRdb to about 2021). These receptors' targets are unknown. This specimen's time point label, per the study, means: week 11, during vaccination. A 20-mer mutant IDH1 peptide at 300 micrograms in Montanide made up each vaccine dose, which was injected subcutaneously together with topical imiquimod. The receptor library was made with the immunoSEQ multiplex PCR assay. The clones in this table, taken by TCRdb from immuneACCESS, are in-frame only. Not every clone is retained; where verified, under half of the shortfall comes from an unresolved V gene, and the cause of the rest is unknown. Present in this sample are about 25,000 clones, 60% to 80% of which were seen just once. Approximately 9.5% of the sample belongs to the ten largest clones. The sequenced sample was PBMCs, obtained from a glioma patient whose treatment included an IDH1 peptide vaccine. The source of these receptors is a woman between 18 and 29 years old with glioma.

V usage is TRBV5-1 and J usage is TRBJ2-1; 7 bases are shared with TRBD2. V was pared by 4 bases and J by 13 bases, with 14 bases of the junction left unmatched. The germline CDR1 and CDR2 sequences are SGHRS and YFSETQ. CDR3 size: 14 residues. CDR3 bases: TGCGCCAGCAGCCCGCCCGGGACTACTCAAATACAGTTCTTC. This gives the protein CASSPPGTTQIQFF.

In this sample, this clone turned up a few times. The V gene is TRBV7-2, the J gene TRBJ2-1, with D hard to call. Trimming left V 4 bases short and J 12 bases short, with 10 bases between. The germline V gene encodes CDR1 SGHTA and CDR2 FQGNSA. CDR3 length: 11 residues. The CDR3 DNA reads TGTGCCAGCAGCTCCGTCGATGTGCAGTTCTTC. Its translation: CASSSVDVQFF.

The chain recombines TRBV6-5 with TRBJ1-5, with 9 bases lining up with TRBD1. The CDR3 is 15 residues long. Losses at the gene ends were 4 bases for V and 7 bases for J; bases not matched to a gene: 8. CDR1 and CDR2 (germline): MNHEY, SVGAGI. CDR3 sequence reads: CASSSLDRGDQPQHF. In nucleotides, the CDR3 is TGTGCCAGCAGTTCACTCGACAGGGGGGACCAGCCCCAGCATTTT.

This clone was detected once. V is TRBV5-5 and J is TRBJ2-7; D ambiguous. The CDR3 has 14 residues. CDR1 is SGHKS and CDR2 is YYEKEE in the germline V gene (reference sequence). Trimming took 2 bases from V and 7 from J, leaving 16 bases between them. The CDR3 sequence is CASSFSPPGGEQYF. The CDR3, as DNA: TGTGCCAGCAGCTTTTCGCCTCCAGGTGGTGAGCAGTACTTC.

This clone appeared a few times. The V gene is TRBV30, the J gene TRBJ1-1, with D uncertain. This CDR3 contains 15 residues. Per germline, CDR1 GTSNPN and CDR2 SVGIG (reference sequence). Deletions cut 0 bases from V and 0 bases from J, with 11 bases between. For the CDR3, the DNA is TGTGCCTGGAGTGTTGGAGGGATCATGAACACTGAAGCTTTCTTT. It encodes CAWSVGGIMNTEAFF.

The CDR3 region is CASSQRLVGETQYF. As DNA, the CDR3 is TGCGCCAGCAGCCAAAGACTAGTCGGAGAGACCCAGTACTTC. V usage is TRBV5-1 and J usage is TRBJ2-5; tentatively, D is TRBD2 (6 bases). The ends were cut back, 4 bases at V and 4 bases at J, with 14 bases in the middle. The CDR3 totals 14 residues. From germline, CDR1 is SGHRS and CDR2 YFSETQ. The variable domain in full, with the rest retrieved from reference TRBV5-1 and TRBJ2-5, is KAGVTQTPRYLIKTRGQQVTLSCSPISGHRSVSWYQQTPGQGLQFLFEYFSETQRNKGNFPGRFSGRQFSNSRSEMNVSTLELGDSALYLCASSQRLVGETQYFGPGTRLLVL.

The chain is built from TRBV11-2 and TRBJ1-1; possible D gene TRBD1, 5 bases. This CDR3 region has 15 residues. Germline lookup yields CDR1 SGHAT and CDR2 FQNNGV. Trimming stripped 1 base from V and 0 bases from J, with 9 bases between. In DNA form, the CDR3 reads TGTGCCAGCAGCTTAGTAGGGACGGTGAACACTGAAGCTTTCTTT. Translated: CASSLVGTVNTEAFF.

The gene calls are TRBV14 and TRBJ1-5; no clear D. Germline assignment: CDR1 SGHDN and CDR2 FVKESK. V dropped 1 base and J dropped 2 bases, with 0 bases sitting between them. This CDR3 is built from 12 residues. CDR3 nucleotide sequence: TGTGCCAGCAGCCAAGGCAATCAGCCCCAGCATTTT. Amino acid sequence: CASSQGNQPQHF.

This chain connects TRBV7-9 to TRBJ1-4, with TRBD1 identical over 8 bases. This CDR3 comprises 14 residues. Looked up from germline, CDR1 is SEHNR and CDR2 is FQNEAQ (reference sequence). The V and J ends lost 4 bases and 5 bases, in that order; junction bases with no gene match: 3. The CDR3 reads CASSSGTGNEKLFF. As DNA, the CDR3 is TGTGCCAGCAGCTCCGGGACAGGCAATGAAAAACTGTTTTTT.

V is TRBV27 and J is TRBJ2-2; possibly TRBD1 for D (6 bases). This CDR3 has 13 amino acids. Per the germline V gene, CDR1 is MNHEY and CDR2 is SMNVEV (reference sequence). The V end lost 8 bases, the J end lost 8 bases, and 15 bases lay between the germline ends. CDR3 nucleotides: TGTGCCAGCGGGCGGTGGGGGCTGGGGGAGCTGTTTTTT. Protein product: CASGRWGLGELFF.

The chain carries TRBV5-4 and TRBJ2-3; either TRBD1 or TRBD2 may supply D (6 bases each). The CDR3 has 14 amino acids. Trimming cost V 4 bases and J 4 bases, with 13 bases left between them. Germline assignment: CDR1 SGHNT and CDR2 YYREEE (reference sequence). The CDR3 DNA sequence: TGTGCCAGCAGCCTGGGGGGCGGGGCAGATACGCAGTATTTT. The encoded protein is CASSLGGGADTQYF.

The table lists this clone with a count of one. The V call is TRBV2, the J call TRBJ1-5, with D perhaps matching TRBD1 (5 bases). The CDR3 has 15 residues. Trimming stripped 5 bases from V and 5 bases from J, with 16 bases between. The germline gives CDR1 SNHLY, CDR2 FYNNEI. CDR3 amino acids: CASSSPDRNYQPQHF. The DNA for the CDR3 is TGTGCCAGCAGTAGCCCTGACAGAAACTATCAGCCCCAGCATTTT.

V and J are TRBV29-1 and TRBJ2-1; possibly TRBD1 or TRBD2 for D (5 bases each). V lost 0 bases, J lost 10 bases, and 10 bases lay in between. Germline V gene sequence: CDR1 SQVTM, CDR2 ANQGSEA. This CDR3 is 12 amino acids long. The CDR3 here is CSVEDRDDEQFF. CDR3 nucleotides: TGCAGCGTTGAAGATCGGGACGACGAGCAGTTCTTC.

The gene calls are TRBV6-4 and TRBJ1-2, with 8 bases aligning to TRBD1. The CDR3 contains 13 residues. Per germline, CDR1 MRHNA and CDR2 SNTAGT. J lost 5 bases, V lost 7 bases, and 6 bases had no gene match. CDR3 region: CASKEQGGYGYTF. The CDR3 nucleotides read TGTGCCAGCAAAGAACAGGGGGGGTATGGCTACACCTTC.

This chain uses TRBV30 with TRBJ1-5, with 9 bases aligning to TRBD1. Per germline, CDR1 GTSNPN and CDR2 SVGIG (reference sequence). V gave up 1 base and J gave up 7 bases; unmatched junction bases: 2. CDR3 length equals 13 residues. CDR3 bases: TGTGCCTGGAGTGGACAGGGGGGACAGCCCCAGCATTTT. Its protein product is CAWSGQGGQPQHF.

This clone was counted a few times. The gene calls are TRBV7-9 and TRBJ2-1, with TRBD1 matching 7 bases. CDR1 is SEHNR and CDR2 is FQNEAQ in the germline V gene (reference sequence). J lost 9 bases, V lost 4 bases, and 9 bases had no gene match. This CDR3 region has 14 residues. The CDR3 DNA reads TGTGCCAGCAGCTCCCAGGGGGACGTGGGTGAGCAGTTCTTC. It codes for CASSSQGDVGEQFF.

The genes are TRBV5-4 and TRBJ1-2; 9 bases match TRBD1. Per the germline V gene, CDR1 is SGHNT and CDR2 is YYREEE (reference sequence). Trimming removed 2 bases from V and 7 bases from J; junction bases left unmatched: 9. This CDR3 contains 15 residues. The CDR3 loop reads CASSLRQGGKGGYTF. The DNA of the CDR3 is TGTGCCAGCAGCTTAAGACAGGGGGGAAAGGGTGGCTACACCTTC.

The rearrangement joins TRBV4-2 to TRBJ2-5; 7 bases map to TRBD2. CDR1 and CDR2 from the germline V gene are LGHNA and YNFKEQ. This CDR3 comprises 15 residues. V lost 1 base to trimming and J lost 4 bases; unmatched junction nucleotides: 6. CDR3 in amino acids: CASSQAGAGLETQYF. The DNA for the CDR3 is TGTGCCAGCAGCCAAGCGGGAGCGGGGCTAGAGACCCAGTACTTC.